This is a list of T cell receptor beta chains from one sample in a study of shared clonotypes between healthy human individuals. Sequenced by immunoSEQ multiplex PCR; TCRdb stores in-frame clones only, minus some. The sample comprises some 2.4 million clones, roughly 93% of which are singletons, and roughly 0.39% rests with the top ten. Sequencing was performed on naive CD4+ T cells from PBMCs. The receptors here all came from a man aged 18 to 29 in good health. Some clones in this sample may be carry-over from other donors' samples. Both conserved end residues are part of each CDR3. The D gene is left open where the match is weak. The listing skips clone size in some rows; elsewhere it reads once, few, many or a size class.

CDR3,DNA,V,size,D,J
CACSDSGINEQFF,TGTGCCTGTTCGGATAGCGGGATCAATGAGCAGTTCTTC,TRBV30,.,TRBD2,TRBJ2-1
CASVSGTGGYTF,TGTGCCAGCGTCTCAGGGACAGGCGGCTACACCTTC,TRBV28,few,TRBD1,TRBJ1-2
CASSPSGGSNQPQHF,TGCGCCAGCAGCCCGTCAGGGGGGAGCAATCAGCCCCAGCATTTT,TRBV5-1,.,TRBD1,TRBJ1-5
CASSVGSRGQPFSSYNEQFF,TGTGCCAGCAGCGTAGGTAGCAGGGGACAGCCTTTTAGCTCCTACAATGAGCAGTTCTTC,TRBV9,.,TRBD1,TRBJ2-1
CASRPTGGHNGYTF,TGTGCCAGCAGACCCACAGGGGGGCATAATGGCTACACCTTC,TRBV28,.,TRBD1,TRBJ1-2
CASSGVRGGHGTEAFF,TGTGCCAGCAGCGGAGTCCGAGGGGGGCATGGCACTGAAGCTTTCTTT,TRBV5-4,once,.,TRBJ1-1
CASSLRTRTSGRETQYF,TGTGCCAGCAGCTTAAGAACCCGGACTAGCGGGAGGGAGACCCAGTACTTC,TRBV11-2,.,TRBD2,TRBJ2-5
CASRSTPTGTSYNEQFF,TGTGCCAGCAGATCTACACCCACCGGGACCTCCTACAATGAGCAGTTCTTC,TRBV5-4,.,.,TRBJ2-1
CASSYGLAGPGETQYF,TGCGCCAGCAGCTACGGACTAGCGGGGCCCGGGGAGACCCAGTACTTC,TRBV5-1,.,TRBD2,TRBJ2-5
CASKTGARSNQPQHF,TGTGCCAGCAAGACAGGGGCGAGAAGCAATCAGCCCCAGCATTTT,TRBV6-1,.,TRBD1,TRBJ1-5
CASSFEAFGVGTQYF,TGTGCCAGCAGCTTTGAAGCGTTCGGGGTAGGGACCCAGTACTTC,TRBV7-2,.,.,TRBJ2-5